These 4 T cell receptor beta chains were sequenced from one sample in a study of T cell clonotyping in hematopoietic cell transplantation. TCRdb's table, derived via immunoSEQ multiplex PCR, lists solely in-frame clones and lacks some. The repertoire holds roughly 38,000 clones, 88% seen once, with approximately 2% in the top ten. Specimen: peripheral blood mononuclear cells. All receptors derive from a woman in her forties in good health. Some clones in this sample may be carry-over from other donors' samples.

V usage is TRBV10-1 and J usage is TRBJ2-5; maybe TRBD1 (6 bases). V dropped 5 bases and J dropped 0 bases, with 16 bases sitting between them. Germline V gene data show CDR1 as WNHNN and CDR2 as SYGVQD (reference sequence). The length of the CDR3 is 16 residues. CDR3 residues: CASSPDRPTYQETQYF. In nucleotides, the CDR3 is TGCGCCAGCAGTCCTGACAGGCCAACGTACCAAGAGACCCAGTACTTC.

This sequence joins TRBV5-1 and TRBJ1-4; D not certain. Germline V gives CDR1 SGHRS, CDR2 YFSETQ. Trimming removed 3 bases from V and 5 bases from J, with 11 bases in between. The CDR3 spans 14 residues. The CDR3 loop is CASSSQADNEKLFF. In DNA, the CDR3 is TGCGCCAGCAGCTCGCAGGCAGACAATGAAAAACTGTTTTTT.

This chain uses TRBV28 with TRBJ2-2; 12 bases match TRBD2. Trimming took 6 bases from V and 2 from J; bases not matched to a gene: 16. The CDR3 has 20 amino acids. CDR1 MDHEN and CDR2 SYDVKM come from the germline V gene. The CDR3 nucleotides are TGTGCCAGCAGCTATCCCACCGGGACTAGCGGGCGTAAAAACACCGGGGAGCTGTTTTTT. Encoded protein: CASSYPTGTSGRKNTGELFF.

As for this clone: One end of the junction varies from germline; a read error may be responsible. V and J are TRBV5-1 and TRBJ2-3; TRBD1 might be the D (7 bases). This CDR3 spans 13 amino acids. The germline CDR1 and CDR2 sequences are SGHRS and YFSETQ. The CDR3 loop is CASTLEGADTQYF. In nucleotides, the CDR3 is TGCGCCAGCACCTTGGAGGGGGCCGATACGCAGTATTTT. Looking up the rest from reference TRBV5-1 and TRBJ2-3 gives the full variable domain: KAGVTQTPRYLIKTRGQQVTLSCSPISGHRSVSWYQQTPGQGLQFLFEYFSETQRNKGNFPGRFSGRQFSNSRSEMNVSTLELGDSALYLCASTLEGADTQYFGPGTRLTVL.